Listed below are T cell receptor beta chains from one sample, sequenced in a study of T cells in Graves' hyperthyroidism and ophthalmopathy. TCRdb re-analysed the multiplex PCR reads in MiXCR, keeping a single row per CDR3 protein. The repertoire holds roughly 380,000 distinct CDR3 sequences, with roughly an eighth as singletons. The sequencing sample was made of blood. These receptors originate from a woman aged 18-29 years with Graves' hyperthyroidism. The CDR3 runs from the conserved cysteine through the conserved F or W. The D gene is left open where the match is weak. Only some rows state a clone size, as once, few, many or a class for expanded clones.

d_call: .
v_call: TRBV28
j_call: TRBJ2-5
clone_size: many
cdr3_nt: .
cdr3_aa: CASSFWRGQETQYF

d_call: .
v_call: TRBV6-1
j_call: TRBJ2-5
clone_size: many
cdr3_nt: TGTGCCAGCAGTGAAGTCTTAGGGCGCGGAGAGACCCAGTACTTC
cdr3_aa: CASSEVLGRGETQYF

d_call: .
v_call: TRBV11-3
j_call: TRBJ2-1
clone_size: many
cdr3_nt: TGTGCCAGCAGCTTAGATAGCGATGAGCAGTTCTTC
cdr3_aa: CASSLDSDEQFF

d_call: .
v_call: TRBV5-8
j_call: TRBJ1-5
clone_size: few
cdr3_nt: TGTGCCAGCAGCAAAATAGGACCGGGACGTGGACAGCCCCAGCATTTT
cdr3_aa: CASSKIGPGRGQPQHF

d_call: .
v_call: TRBV6-5
j_call: TRBJ2-3
clone_size: many
cdr3_nt: TGTGCCAGCAGTTACGGCGCCACAGATACGCAGTATTTT
cdr3_aa: CASSYGATDTQYF

d_call: .
v_call: TRBV20-1
j_call: TRBJ1-1
clone_size: many
cdr3_nt: TGCAGTACTCAGCTCCGGTTGAACACTGAAGCTTTCTTT
cdr3_aa: CSTQLRLNTEAFF

d_call: .
v_call: TRBV12-3/TRBV12-4
j_call: TRBJ2-5
clone_size: many
cdr3_nt: TGTGCCAGCAGCGTTCCGGGACGCCGCCAAGAGACCCAGTACTTC
cdr3_aa: CASSVPGRRQETQYF

d_call: .
v_call: TRBV7-9
j_call: TRBJ1-5
clone_size: many
cdr3_nt: TGTGCCAGCAGCTTAGAGATTAGCAATCAGCCCCAGCATTTT
cdr3_aa: CASSLEISNQPQHF

d_call: .
v_call: TRBV10-3
j_call: TRBJ2-7
clone_size: .
cdr3_nt: TGTGCCATCCGGGACTCACCCTACGAGCAGTACTTC
cdr3_aa: CAIRDSPYEQYF

d_call: .
v_call: TRBV9
j_call: TRBJ1-5
clone_size: many
cdr3_nt: TGTGCCAGCAGCGTAGCGGACCGTCCAGATCAGCCCCAGCATTTT
cdr3_aa: CASSVADRPDQPQHF

d_call: TRBD1
v_call: TRBV6-1
j_call: TRBJ1-4
clone_size: many
cdr3_nt: TGTGCCAGCAGTTCGACAGGGAGTAATGAAAAACTGTTTTTT
cdr3_aa: CASSSTGSNEKLFF

d_call: TRBD1
v_call: TRBV27
j_call: TRBJ2-7
clone_size: .
cdr3_nt: TGTGCCGGCAGTTCACTGGACAGGGTTTACGAGCAGTACTTC
cdr3_aa: CAGSSLDRVYEQYF

d_call: TRBD1
v_call: TRBV10-3
j_call: TRBJ1-1
clone_size: .
cdr3_nt: TGTGCCATCAGTGATGCCGGGACAGGAGTCCAAGGAGGACTAAACACTGAAGCTTTCTTT
cdr3_aa: CAISDAGTGVQGGLNTEAFF

d_call: TRBD1
v_call: TRBV11-2
j_call: TRBJ1-6
clone_size: many
cdr3_nt: TGTGCCAGCAGCTCGGACAGGCCTAGCTCCTATAATTCACCCCTCCACTTT
cdr3_aa: CASSSDRPSSYNSPLHF

d_call: .
v_call: TRBV27
j_call: TRBJ1-1
clone_size: few
cdr3_nt: TGTGCCAGCAGTCCGAATATGGGGTCTGAAGCTTTCTTT
cdr3_aa: CASSPNMGSEAFF

d_call: TRBD1
v_call: TRBV19
j_call: TRBJ1-6
clone_size: few
cdr3_nt: TGTGCCAGGACGGGACAGACTAATTCACCCCTCCACTTT
cdr3_aa: CARTGQTNSPLHF

d_call: .
v_call: TRBV12-3/TRBV12-4
j_call: TRBJ1-2
clone_size: many
cdr3_nt: TGTGCCAGCAGTTTGTCCCTTAACTATGGCTACACCTTC
cdr3_aa: CASSLSLNYGYTF

d_call: .
v_call: TRBV29-1
j_call: TRBJ2-1
clone_size: .
cdr3_nt: TGCAGCGTCGAATTGCCTACGAATGAGCAGTTCTTC
cdr3_aa: CSVELPTNEQFF

d_call: .
v_call: TRBV19
j_call: TRBJ1-1
clone_size: .
cdr3_nt: TGTGCCAGTACTAGCGGATGGGACACTGAAGCTTTCTTT
cdr3_aa: CASTSGWDTEAFF

d_call: .
v_call: TRBV27
j_call: TRBJ1-3
clone_size: .
cdr3_nt: TGTGCCAGCAGCCCCTTTCAGGATGGAAACACCATATATTTT
cdr3_aa: CASSPFQDGNTIYF

d_call: .
v_call: TRBV19
j_call: TRBJ1-2
clone_size: .
cdr3_nt: TGTGCCAGTAGTACCAAGAGGGGTGCCTCGGGGAGCGGCTACACCTTC
cdr3_aa: CASSTKRGASGSGYTF

d_call: .
v_call: TRBV4-1
j_call: TRBJ2-3
clone_size: few
cdr3_nt: TGCGCCAGCGCCAAGGGGCGGGACACAGATACGCAGTATTTT
cdr3_aa: CASAKGRDTDTQYF

d_call: TRBD2
v_call: TRBV6-2/TRBV6-3
j_call: TRBJ2-1
clone_size: .
cdr3_nt: TGTGCCAGCAGTCGCTCACCTGGACTAGCGGGAGTTATATATGAGCAGTTCTTC
cdr3_aa: CASSRSPGLAGVIYEQFF

d_call: .
v_call: TRBV10-3
j_call: TRBJ2-7
clone_size: .
cdr3_nt: TGTGCCCCCCGGGTCAGGAGCTCCTACGAGCAGTACTTC
cdr3_aa: CAPRVRSSYEQYF

d_call: TRBD2
v_call: TRBV2
j_call: TRBJ2-1
clone_size: many
cdr3_nt: TGTGCCAGCAGTTTAGCGGGAGCCTCCTACAATGAGCAGTTCTTC
cdr3_aa: CASSLAGASYNEQFF

d_call: .
v_call: TRBV6-5
j_call: TRBJ1-1
clone_size: .
cdr3_nt: TGTGCCAGCAGTTACTCTCAGGGCACTGAAGCTTTCTTT
cdr3_aa: CASSYSQGTEAFF

d_call: .
v_call: TRBV30
j_call: TRBJ1-5
clone_size: many
cdr3_nt: TGTGCCTGGAGTGAAGGGACTCGTCAGCCCCAGCATTTT
cdr3_aa: CAWSEGTRQPQHF

d_call: TRBD2
v_call: TRBV24-1
j_call: TRBJ2-1
clone_size: few
cdr3_nt: TGTGCCACCAGTCCGGGACTAGGGGCCTACAATGAGCAGTTCTTC
cdr3_aa: CATSPGLGAYNEQFF

d_call: TRBD1
v_call: TRBV20-1
j_call: TRBJ2-1
clone_size: many
cdr3_nt: TGCAGTGCTCGCAGACAGGGGGCTTTAAACAATGAGCAGTTCTTC
cdr3_aa: CSARRQGALNNEQFF

d_call: .
v_call: TRBV29-1
j_call: TRBJ1-2
clone_size: many
cdr3_nt: TGCAGCGTTGAGCAGCGAAACTATGGCTACACCTTC
cdr3_aa: CSVEQRNYGYTF

d_call: .
v_call: TRBV12-3/TRBV12-4
j_call: TRBJ2-2
clone_size: many
cdr3_nt: TGTGCCAGCAGCTCACAGGGCACCGGGGAGCTGTTTTTT
cdr3_aa: CASSSQGTGELFF

d_call: TRBD2
v_call: TRBV30
j_call: TRBJ2-7
clone_size: many
cdr3_nt: TGTGCCTGCGGCGGAGGGGCTAGCGGGGCCTACGAGCAGTACTTC
cdr3_aa: CACGGGASGAYEQYF

d_call: .
v_call: TRBV5-1
j_call: TRBJ2-1
clone_size: many
cdr3_nt: TGCGCCAGCAGCTTAACAGGGAGGGACAATGAGCAGTTCTTC
cdr3_aa: CASSLTGRDNEQFF

d_call: .
v_call: TRBV9
j_call: TRBJ2-1
clone_size: .
cdr3_nt: TGTGCCAGCAGCGATAGCAGCTCCTACAATGAGCAGTTCTTC
cdr3_aa: CASSDSSSYNEQFF

d_call: .
v_call: TRBV19
j_call: TRBJ1-5
clone_size: .
cdr3_nt: TGTGCCAGTAGACGGCAGATTAATAGCAATCAGCCCCAGCATTTT
cdr3_aa: CASRRQINSNQPQHF

d_call: .
v_call: TRBV5-1
j_call: TRBJ2-7
clone_size: many
cdr3_nt: TGCGCCAGCAGCTTGGTTTCCACAGGGCCCAGCTACGAGCAGTACTTC
cdr3_aa: CASSLVSTGPSYEQYF

d_call: .
v_call: TRBV28
j_call: TRBJ1-1
clone_size: many
cdr3_nt: TGTGCCAGCAACGAGAGGACTGAAGCTTTCTTT
cdr3_aa: CASNERTEAFF

d_call: .
v_call: TRBV28
j_call: TRBJ2-3
clone_size: .
cdr3_nt: TGTGCCAGCATCCAAGTTGGGGCCCAGTATTTT
cdr3_aa: CASIQVGAQYF

d_call: .
v_call: TRBV6-1
j_call: TRBJ1-2
clone_size: .
cdr3_nt: TGTGCCAGCAGTGAAGGTCACGGGGCTTGGGGCTACACCTTC
cdr3_aa: CASSEGHGAWGYTF

d_call: TRBD2
v_call: TRBV10-3
j_call: TRBJ2-1
clone_size: many
cdr3_nt: TGTGCCATCAGTGAGTCACCGGGGACTAGCGGGAGTGATGAGCAGTTCTTC
cdr3_aa: CAISESPGTSGSDEQFF

d_call: .
v_call: TRBV29-1
j_call: TRBJ2-3
clone_size: many
cdr3_nt: TGCAGCGTTGAAGAGGGATTTAGCACAGATACGCAGTATTTT
cdr3_aa: CSVEEGFSTDTQYF

d_call: .
v_call: TRBV27
j_call: TRBJ2-2
clone_size: few
cdr3_nt: TGTGCCAGCAGTTTATCGGGGCCCTCCTCCACCGGGGAGCCGTTTTTT
cdr3_aa: CASSLSGPSSTGEPFF

d_call: .
v_call: TRBV11-2
j_call: TRBJ2-1
clone_size: many
cdr3_nt: TGTGCCAGCAGCTTAGAGCCAACTGTCAATGAGCAGTTCTTC
cdr3_aa: CASSLEPTVNEQFF

d_call: .
v_call: TRBV5-6
j_call: TRBJ2-1
clone_size: few
cdr3_nt: TGTGCCAGCAGCTCCCCGGACGGGAACTACAATGAGCAGTTCTTC
cdr3_aa: CASSSPDGNYNEQFF